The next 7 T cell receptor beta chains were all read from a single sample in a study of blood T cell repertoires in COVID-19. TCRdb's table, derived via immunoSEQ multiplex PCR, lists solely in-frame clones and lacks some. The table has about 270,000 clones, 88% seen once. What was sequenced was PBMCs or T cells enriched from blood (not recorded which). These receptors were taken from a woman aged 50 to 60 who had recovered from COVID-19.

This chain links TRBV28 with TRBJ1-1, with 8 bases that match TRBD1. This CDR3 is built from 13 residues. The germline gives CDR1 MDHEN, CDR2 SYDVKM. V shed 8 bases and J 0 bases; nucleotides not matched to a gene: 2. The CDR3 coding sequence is TGTGCCAGCTGGGACAGGATGAACACTGAAGCTTTCTTT. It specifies CASWDRMNTEAFF. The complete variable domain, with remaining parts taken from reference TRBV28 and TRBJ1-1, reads DVKVTQSSRYLVKRTGEKVFLECVQDMDHENMFWYRQDPGLGLRLIYFSYDVKMKEKGDIPEGYSVSREKKERFSLILESASTNQTSMYLCASWDRMNTEAFFGQGTRLTVV.

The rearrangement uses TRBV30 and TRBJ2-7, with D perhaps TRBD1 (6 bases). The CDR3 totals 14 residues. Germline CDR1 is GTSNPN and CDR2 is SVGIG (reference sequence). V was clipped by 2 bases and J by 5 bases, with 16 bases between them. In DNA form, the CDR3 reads TGTGCCTGGAGTCGGGACACACAAAGCAACGAGCAGTACTTC. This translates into CAWSRDTQSNEQYF.

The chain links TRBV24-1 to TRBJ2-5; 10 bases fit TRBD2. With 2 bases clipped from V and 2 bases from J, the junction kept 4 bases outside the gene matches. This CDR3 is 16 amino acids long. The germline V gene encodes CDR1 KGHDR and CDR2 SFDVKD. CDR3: CATSDSGTSAQETQYF. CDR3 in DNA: TGTGCCACCAGTGATTCCGGGACTAGCGCACAAGAGACCCAGTACTTC.

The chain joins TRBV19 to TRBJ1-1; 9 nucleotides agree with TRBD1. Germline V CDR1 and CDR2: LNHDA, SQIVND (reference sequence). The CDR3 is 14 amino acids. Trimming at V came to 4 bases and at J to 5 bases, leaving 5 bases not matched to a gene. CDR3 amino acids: CASSTDRGGTEAFF. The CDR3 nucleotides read TGTGCCAGTAGTACTGACAGGGGGGGAACTGAAGCTTTCTTT.

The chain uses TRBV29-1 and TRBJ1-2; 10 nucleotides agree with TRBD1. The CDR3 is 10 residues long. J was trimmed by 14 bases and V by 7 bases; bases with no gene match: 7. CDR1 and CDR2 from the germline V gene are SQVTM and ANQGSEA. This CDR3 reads CSGGQGQNTF. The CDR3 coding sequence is TGCAGCGGGGGACAGGGGCAAAATACCTTC.

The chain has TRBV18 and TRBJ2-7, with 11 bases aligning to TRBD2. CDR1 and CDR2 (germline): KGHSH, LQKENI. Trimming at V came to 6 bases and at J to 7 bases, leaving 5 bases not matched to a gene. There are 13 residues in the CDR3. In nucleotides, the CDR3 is TGTGCCAGCTCTGTGACTAGCGGGAATGAGCAGTACTTC. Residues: CASSVTSGNEQYF. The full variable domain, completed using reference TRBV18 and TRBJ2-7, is NAGVMQNPRHLVRRRGQEARLRCSPMKGHSHVYWYRQLPEEGLKFMVYLQKENIIDESGMPKERFSAEFPKEGPSILRIQQVVRGDSAAYFCASSVTSGNEQYFGPGTRLTVT.

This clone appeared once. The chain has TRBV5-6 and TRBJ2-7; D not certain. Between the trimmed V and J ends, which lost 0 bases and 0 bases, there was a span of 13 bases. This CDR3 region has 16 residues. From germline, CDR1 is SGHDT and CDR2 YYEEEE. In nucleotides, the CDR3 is TGTGCCAGCAGCTTGGTAGGAACAGCCCCCTCCTACGAGCAGTACTTC. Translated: CASSLVGTAPSYEQYF.